This TCR beta chain derives from a study of cytomegalovirus exposure and HLA in healthy donors. Amplification used 60 Vbeta primers and 13 Jbeta primers. Measured with immunoSEQ multiplex PCR; TCRdb has only the in-frame clones, and not every one. This table has some 150,000 clones, 75% appearing once. The sequence came from a man aged 25-45 years in good health and CMV-seronegative. The material sequenced was PBMCs.

The CDR3 sequence is CASSPGTGETEAFF. Written as DNA, the CDR3 is TGTGCCAGCTCACCGGGGACAGGGGAGACTGAAGCTTTCTTT. The rearrangement links TRBV18 to TRBJ1-1, with 10 bases aligning to TRBD1. The CDR3 totals 14 residues. The germline V gene encodes CDR1 KGHSH and CDR2 LQKENI. V lost 3 bases and J lost 5; bases outside the gene matches: 3.